The clone carrying this TCR beta chain has a handful of counts. Its antigen remains unidentified. Sorting that relied on CD45RO/CCR7/CD25/CD127/CD95/CD27 yielded CD4+ naive, central memory, regulatory and stem cell-like memory cells. This sample was included in a study of beta chain features in type 1 diabetes. Findings and caveats of the study: Fewer junction insertions and more nucleotide deletions appeared in type 1 diabetes patients. TCRB CDR3s were moderately but significantly shorter in Type 1 diabetes patients in all four CD4+ subsets.

The whole isolated RNA underwent reverse transcription, so sequencing captured expressed TCRB transcripts. The protocol was immunoSEQ multiplex PCR, while the TCRdb copy is restricted to in-frame clones and leaves out a portion. Of some 400,000 clones detected, less than 15% appear once; the ten largest clones hold approximately 0.019%. The clonotype was recovered from a woman younger than 35 in good health. Sequencing was done on a sample of naive CD4+ T cells from blood.

The CDR3 reads CASSIPADRGPGNTIYF. The DNA of the CDR3 is TGTGCCAGCAGCATTCCGGCGGACAGGGGACCTGGAAACACCATATATTTT. The chain carries TRBV21-1 and TRBJ1-3; TRBD1 reflects the table's D call only, with no check against the DNA. TRBV21-1 is shown as a pseudogene. The CDR3 contains 17 residues.